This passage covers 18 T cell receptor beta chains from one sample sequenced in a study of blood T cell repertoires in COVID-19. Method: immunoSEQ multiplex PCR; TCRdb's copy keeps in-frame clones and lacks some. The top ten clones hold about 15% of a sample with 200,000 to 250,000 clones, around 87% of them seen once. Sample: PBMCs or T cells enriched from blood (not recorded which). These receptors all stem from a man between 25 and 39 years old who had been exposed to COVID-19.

CDR3: CASVINERDGYTF. The CDR3 nucleotides read TGTGCCAGCGTTATTAACGAGAGGGATGGCTACACCTTC. The J gene is TRBJ1-2, the V gene TRBV27; D call uncertain. This CDR3 comprises 13 residues. The V and J ends lost 8 bases and 6 bases respectively, with 16 bases between them. Germline CDR1 reads MNHEY; CDR2 reads SMNVEV (reference sequence).

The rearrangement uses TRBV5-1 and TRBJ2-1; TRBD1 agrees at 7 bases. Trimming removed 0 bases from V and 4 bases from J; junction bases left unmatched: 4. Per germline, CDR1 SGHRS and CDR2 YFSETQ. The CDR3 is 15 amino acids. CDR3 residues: CASSLGGQIYNEQFF. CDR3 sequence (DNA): TGCGCCAGCAGCTTGGGGGGACAGATTTACAATGAGCAGTTCTTC.

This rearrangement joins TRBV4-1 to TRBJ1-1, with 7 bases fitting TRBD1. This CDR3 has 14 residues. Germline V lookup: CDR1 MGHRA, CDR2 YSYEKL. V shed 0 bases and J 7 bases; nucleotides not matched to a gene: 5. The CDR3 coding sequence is TGCGCCAGCAGCCAAGATGGGACAGCCGATGAAGCTTTCTTT. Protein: CASSQDGTADEAFF.

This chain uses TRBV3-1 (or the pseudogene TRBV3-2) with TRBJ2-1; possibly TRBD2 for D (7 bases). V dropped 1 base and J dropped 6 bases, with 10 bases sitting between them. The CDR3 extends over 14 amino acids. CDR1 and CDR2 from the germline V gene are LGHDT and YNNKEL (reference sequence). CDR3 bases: TGTGCCAGCAGCCAAGTGGGGGGGCCCAATGAGCAGTTCTTC. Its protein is CASSQVGGPNEQFF.

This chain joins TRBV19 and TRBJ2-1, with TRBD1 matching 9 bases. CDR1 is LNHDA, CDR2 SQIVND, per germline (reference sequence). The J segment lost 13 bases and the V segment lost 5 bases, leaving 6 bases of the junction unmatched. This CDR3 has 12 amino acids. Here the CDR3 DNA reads TGTGCCAGTAGTCTACTGGGACAGGGTCAGTTCTTC. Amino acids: CASSLLGQGQFF.

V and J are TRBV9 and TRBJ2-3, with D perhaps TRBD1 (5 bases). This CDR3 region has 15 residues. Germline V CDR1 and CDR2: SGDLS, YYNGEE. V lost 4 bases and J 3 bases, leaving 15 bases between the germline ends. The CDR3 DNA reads TGTGCCAGCAGCCCCCGGCAGGGTCGAACAGATACGCAGTATTTT. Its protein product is CASSPRQGRTDTQYF.

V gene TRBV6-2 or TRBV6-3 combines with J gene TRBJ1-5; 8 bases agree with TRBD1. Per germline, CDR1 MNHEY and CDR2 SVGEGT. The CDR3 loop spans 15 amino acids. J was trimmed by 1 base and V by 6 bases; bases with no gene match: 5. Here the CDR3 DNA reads TGTGCCAGCAGCCGGACAGGGATGAGCAATCAGCCCCAGCATTTT. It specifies CASSRTGMSNQPQHF.

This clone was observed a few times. The CDR3 region is CASSFAENTEAFF. In nucleotides, the CDR3 is TGTGCCAGCAGTTTCGCGGAGAACACTGAAGCTTTCTTT. J is TRBJ1-1 and V is TRBV12-3 or TRBV12-4; D gene uncertain. V shed 3 bases and J shed 1 base, with 6 bases lying between them. The CDR3 sequence is 13 residues long.

In nucleotides, the CDR3 is TGTGCCAGTAGTACTCCCCCAGGGGGAGCCGGGGAGCTGTTTTTT. This gives the protein CASSTPPGGAGELFF. The chain employs TRBV19 and TRBJ2-2; 7 bases line up with TRBD1. Germline V gives CDR1 LNHDA, CDR2 SQIVND (reference sequence). V was pared by 4 bases and J by 6 bases, with 8 bases of the junction left unmatched. The CDR3 runs to 15 residues.

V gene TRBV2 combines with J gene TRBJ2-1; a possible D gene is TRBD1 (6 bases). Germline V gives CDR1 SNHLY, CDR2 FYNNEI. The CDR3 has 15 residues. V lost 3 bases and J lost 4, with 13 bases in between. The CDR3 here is CASSEGASSYNEQFF. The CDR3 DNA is TGTGCCAGCAGTGAGGGGGCCTCGTCATACAATGAGCAGTTCTTC. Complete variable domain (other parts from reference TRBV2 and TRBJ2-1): EPEVTQTPSHQVTQMGQEVILRCVPISNHLYFYWYRQILGQKVEFLVSFYNNEISEKSEIFDDQFSVERPDGSNFTLKIRSTKLEDSAMYFCASSEGASSYNEQFFGPGTRLTVL.

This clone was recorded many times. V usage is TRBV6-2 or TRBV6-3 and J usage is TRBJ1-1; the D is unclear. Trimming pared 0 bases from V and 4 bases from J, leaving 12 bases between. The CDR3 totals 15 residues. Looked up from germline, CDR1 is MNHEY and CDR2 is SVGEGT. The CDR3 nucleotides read TGTGCCAGCAGTTACTCCAGGCTGAAGGTCACTGAAGCTTTCTTT. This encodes CASSYSRLKVTEAFF.

CDR3 coding DNA: TGTGCCAGCAGCCAAGCGGCGGGGGGGAATGAGCAGTTCTTC. It is translated as CASSQAAGGNEQFF. The chain has TRBV3-1 (or the pseudogene TRBV3-2) and TRBJ2-1, with 9 nucleotides matching TRBD2. After removal of 1 base from V and 7 bases from J, the junction contained 2 bases not matched to a gene. The CDR3 has 14 amino acids. Germline values: CDR1 LGHDT, CDR2 YNNKEL (reference sequence).

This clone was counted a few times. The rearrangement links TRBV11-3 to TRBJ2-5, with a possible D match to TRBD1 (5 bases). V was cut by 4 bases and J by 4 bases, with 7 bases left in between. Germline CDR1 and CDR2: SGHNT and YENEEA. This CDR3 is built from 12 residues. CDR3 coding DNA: TGTGCCAGCAGCTCTGACAGAGAGACCCAGTACTTC. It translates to CASSSDRETQYF.

The CDR3 nucleotides read TGTGCCAGCAGGACTAGCGGGGTCACAGATACGCAGTATTTT. Translating gives CASRTSGVTDTQYF. This rearrangement joins TRBV5-4 to TRBJ2-3; 11 bases line up with TRBD2. Germline V gene lookup returns CDR1 SGHNT and CDR2 YYREEE (reference sequence). This CDR3 has 14 residues. With 5 bases clipped from V and 2 bases from J, the junction kept 1 base outside the gene matches. The full variable domain, in which reference TRBV5-4 and TRBJ2-3 provide the parts outside the CDR3, is ETGVTQSPTHLIKTRGQQVTLRCSSQSGHNTVSWYQQALGQGPQFIFQYYREEENGRGNFPPRFSGLQFPNYSSELNVNALELDDSALYLCASRTSGVTDTQYFGPGTRLTVL.

The CDR3 DNA is TGTGCCAGCAGCTCACAGGCGTACCAAGAGACCCAGTACTTC. Translating it yields CASSSQAYQETQYF. The chain is built from TRBV6-5 and TRBJ2-5, with D perhaps TRBD1 (5 bases). The CDR3 consists of 14 residues. The germline gives CDR1 MNHEY, CDR2 SVGAGI. Deletions cut 6 bases from V and 0 bases from J, with 11 bases between.

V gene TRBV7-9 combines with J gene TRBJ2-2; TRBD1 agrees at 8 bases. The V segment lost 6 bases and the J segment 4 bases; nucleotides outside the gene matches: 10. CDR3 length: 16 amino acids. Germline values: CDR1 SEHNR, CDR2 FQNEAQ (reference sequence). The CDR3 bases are TGTGCCAGCAGGAGACAGGGGTCAAGAGCCACCGGGGAGCTGTTTTTT. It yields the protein CASRRQGSRATGELFF. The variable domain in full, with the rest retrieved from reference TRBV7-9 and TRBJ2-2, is DTGVSQNPRHKITKRGQNVTFRCDPISEHNRLYWYRQTLGQGPEFLTYFQNEAQLEKSRLLSDRFSAERPKGSFSTLEIQRTEQGDSAMYLCASRRQGSRATGELFFGEGSRLTVL.

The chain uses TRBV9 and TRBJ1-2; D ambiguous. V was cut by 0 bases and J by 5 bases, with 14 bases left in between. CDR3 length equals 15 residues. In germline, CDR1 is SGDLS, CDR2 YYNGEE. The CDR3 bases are TGTGCCAGCAGCGTAGGTGGCCGCGGAGGTTATGGCTACACCTTC. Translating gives CASSVGGRGGYGYTF.

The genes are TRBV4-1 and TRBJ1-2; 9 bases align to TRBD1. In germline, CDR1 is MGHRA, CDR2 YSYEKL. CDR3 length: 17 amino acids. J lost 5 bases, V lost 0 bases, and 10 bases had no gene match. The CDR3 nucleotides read TGCGCCAGCAGCCAAGATCCTACAGGGGGCGTTGGGTATGGCTACACCTTC. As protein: CASSQDPTGGVGYGYTF.